Listed below are T cell receptor beta chains from one sample, sequenced in a study of blood T cell repertoires in COVID-19. Repertoires were generated with immunoSEQ multiplex PCR, while TCRdb's copy carries only in-frame clones and drops some. The profile shows a few hundred thousand clones, approximately 83% of them singletons. Specimen: peripheral blood. The origin of the receptors is a woman aged 30 to 39 who had recovered from COVID-19. CDR3s leave out the opening cysteine and the closing phenylalanine or tryptophan. A D gene is named only where the DNA matches it firmly.

j_call,v_call,d_call,cdr3_length,cdr3_aa
TRBJ2-2,TRBV30,NA,13,AWSVFGPNTGELF
TRBJ1-6,TRBV12-5,NA,10,ASLTGGSPLH
TRBJ2-1,TRBV6-6,TRBD2,11,ASRAGGSGEQF
TRBJ2-1,TRBV21-1,NA,17,ASSKERGLAGGPYNEQF
TRBJ1-3,TRBV28,NA,14,ASVRSEKGVRNTIY
TRBJ2-2,TRBV5-6,NA,14,ASSLEQKSNTGELF
TRBJ1-2,TRBV20-1,NA,10,SASIGGYGYT
TRBJ1-3,TRBV19,TRBD1,13,ASRTGDYSGNTIY
TRBJ1-5,TRBV6-5,TRBD1,11,ASRLRGNQPQH
TRBJ1-5,TRBV12-3/TRBV12-4,NA,9,ASSLEGYQH
TRBJ1-1,TRBV14,NA,11,ASSQVQGLEAF
TRBJ2-3,TRBV6-2/TRBV6-3,TRBD2,17,ASSYPTKKLAGGADTQY
TRBJ1-5,TRBV19,NA,14,ASRDSFMVGNQPQH
TRBJ1-4,TRBV19,TRBD1,13,ASSPRDSYYEKLF
TRBJ2-2,TRBV6-6,NA,13,ASTASRGNTGELF
TRBJ2-2,TRBV7-8,NA,16,ASIGGYTSAQGTGELF
TRBJ1-2,TRBV4-1,NA,13,ASSADSHLNYGYT
TRBJ2-7,TRBV18,TRBD1,13,ASSAGEQGFYEQY
TRBJ2-5,TRBV6-5,TRBD1,13,ASSPWTGGVETQY
TRBJ2-3,TRBV3-1/TRBV3-2,TRBD2,15,ASSQDRLAGVPDTQY